What follows are 7 T cell receptor beta chains derived from one specimen sequenced in a study of beta chain features in type 1 diabetes. Notes on the study in general: Within each of all four CD4+ subsets, Type 1 diabetes patients had TCRB CDR3s that were moderately but significantly shorter.

Expressed TCRB transcripts got sequenced, as all isolated RNA was reverse transcribed. Measured with immunoSEQ multiplex PCR; TCRdb has only the in-frame clones, and not every one. The data hold 200,000 to 300,000 clones, with approximately 10% observed a single time. These TCRs' antigens remain unknown. Sequenced: naive CD4+ T cells from blood. These receptors all stem from a man younger than 45 with type 1 diabetes.

This chain joins TRBV5-1 and TRBJ2-5; possibly TRBD1 for D (6 bases). The CDR3 is 15 residues long. Germline loops: CDR1 SGHRS, CDR2 YFSETQ. Trimming removed 6 bases from V and 0 bases from J, with 15 bases in between. The CDR3 loop reads CASNPADSYQETQYF. In DNA, the CDR3 is TGCGCCAGCAACCCCGCGGACAGTTACCAAGAGACCCAGTACTTC.

This clone appeared a few times. The gene calls are TRBV9 and TRBJ1-2; D might be TRBD1 (5 bases). Looked up from germline, CDR1 is SGDLS and CDR2 is YYNGEE. The V and J ends lost 0 bases and 5 bases respectively, with 11 bases between them. The CDR3 contains 14 residues. CDR3 DNA sequence: TGTGCCAGCAGCGTAGATGGGAGGGGTTATGGCTACACCTTC. Residues: CASSVDGRGYGYTF. Complete variable domain (other parts from reference TRBV9 and TRBJ1-2): DSGVTQTPKHLITATGQRVTLRCSPRSGDLSVYWYQQSLDQGLQFLIQYYNGEERAKGNILERFSAQQFPDLHSELNLSSLELGDSALYFCASSVDGRGYGYTFGSGTRLTVV.

The chain couples TRBV2 to TRBJ1-6; D gene unclear. Trimming removed 1 base at V and 10 bases at J, with 11 bases between. CDR3 size: 14 residues. CDR1 and CDR2 (germline): SNHLY, FYNNEI. The CDR3 DNA sequence: TGTGCCAGCAGTGAAGGGCTTCGCTTCTCACCCCTCCACTTT. Encoded protein: CASSEGLRFSPLHF.

This chain links TRBV2 with TRBJ2-6, with D tentatively TRBD1 (5 bases). The CDR3 loop spans 16 amino acids. V lost 5 bases and J 0 bases, leaving 11 bases between the germline ends. In germline, CDR1 is SNHLY, CDR2 FYNNEI. The CDR3 region has the DNA TGTGCCAGCAGTCAAAACAGGATCTCTGGGGCCAACGTCCTGACTTTC. It is translated as CASSQNRISGANVLTF.

V gene TRBV5-1 combines with J gene TRBJ1-5; the D gene is possibly TRBD1 (6 bases). V lost 4 bases to trimming and J lost 4 bases, with 12 bases between them. The CDR3 sequence is 14 residues long. Germline V gene lookup returns CDR1 SGHRS and CDR2 YFSETQ. CDR3 sequence reads: CASSQGIENQPQHF. The CDR3 DNA follows: TGCGCCAGCAGCCAGGGGATAGAAAATCAGCCCCAGCATTTT.

This clone has just a few counts. V gene TRBV7-3 combines with J gene TRBJ2-1, with D possibly being TRBD1 (5 bases). Germline V CDR1 and CDR2: SGHTA, FQGTGA. V lost 0 bases and J 4 bases, leaving 7 bases between the germline ends. The CDR3 is 14 residues long. This chain's CDR3 is CASSLTDSYNEQFF. In DNA, the CDR3 is TGTGCCAGCAGCTTAACCGACAGTTACAATGAGCAGTTCTTC.

The V and J genes are TRBV27 and TRBJ1-1; no firm D call. Germline values: CDR1 MNHEY, CDR2 SMNVEV (reference sequence). Deletions cut 3 bases from V and 1 base from J, with 6 bases between. CDR3 length: 13 amino acids. The CDR3 loop is CASSFAGNTEAFF. CDR3 bases: TGTGCCAGCAGTTTTGCGGGGAACACTGAAGCTTTCTTT.